The 27 T cell receptor beta chains presented below share a single source sample, sequenced in a study of shared clonotypes between healthy human individuals. Clones were read by immunoSEQ multiplex PCR, and TCRdb kept only the in-frame ones, dropping some. The sample has 330,000 or so clones; less than 85% are singletons. Sequencing was carried out using memory CD4+ T cells sorted from blood. Described subset: CD45RA-negative fraction. The receptors here all came from a man aged 25 to 40 in good health.

This sequence joins TRBV7-9 and TRBJ2-7; 10 nucleotides align to TRBD2. The CDR3 length is 15 residues. With V trimmed by 3 bases and J by 6 bases, 8 bases remained unmatched. Germline V gene data show CDR1 as SEHNR and CDR2 as FQNEAQ (reference sequence). CDR3: CASSFQSGRASEQYF. The CDR3 DNA reads TGTGCCAGCAGCTTCCAAAGCGGGAGGGCCTCCGAGCAGTACTTC.

The chain is built from TRBV15 and TRBJ2-1; 8 bases line up with TRBD2. Looked up from germline, CDR1 is LNHNV and CDR2 is YYDKDF (reference sequence). V lost 4 bases, J lost 8 bases, and 13 bases stayed unmatched. The CDR3 consists of 16 residues. CDR3: CATSTRSGSGVDEQFF. The CDR3 bases are TGTGCCACCAGCACAAGAAGCGGGAGCGGGGTCGATGAGCAGTTCTTC.

This chain uses TRBV4-2 with TRBJ1-4, with D perhaps matching TRBD1 (5 bases). The V end lost 1 base, the J end lost 6 bases, and 12 bases lay between the germline ends. This CDR3 has 15 amino acids. Germline loops: CDR1 LGHNA, CDR2 YNFKEQ. The DNA for the CDR3 is TGTGCCAGCAGCCAAGCTATGGGGCGGGATGAAAAACTGTTTTTT. It codes for CASSQAMGRDEKLFF.

This chain uses TRBV7-2 with TRBJ2-7; 8 nucleotides match TRBD2. This CDR3 is 15 amino acids long. J was trimmed by 3 bases and V by 5 bases; bases with no gene match: 9. The germline gives CDR1 SGHTA, CDR2 FQGNSA. The CDR3 DNA follows: TGTGCCAGCAGCCCCCGGGGCGGGAGGTACTACGAGCAGTACTTC. It encodes CASSPRGGRYYEQYF.

In this sample, this clone turned up once. The genes are TRBV5-5 and TRBJ1-1; 7 bases map to TRBD1. Trimming at V came to 0 bases and at J to 3 bases, leaving 8 bases not matched to a gene. Germline CDR1 reads SGHKS; CDR2 reads YYEKEE (reference sequence). There are 16 residues in the CDR3. The CDR3 DNA reads as TGTGCCAGCAGCTTGGACAGGGGCCCCTCTTACACTGAAGCTTTCTTT. Protein product: CASSLDRGPSYTEAFF.

The chain joins TRBV30 to TRBJ2-6; no firm D call. V was cut by 2 bases and J by 0 bases, with 8 bases left in between. Germline loops: CDR1 GTSNPN, CDR2 SVGIG (reference sequence). The CDR3 totals 15 residues. For the CDR3, the DNA is TGTGCCTGGAGTTCAAGTTTCTCTGGGGCCAACGTCCTGACTTTC. This translates into CAWSSSFSGANVLTF.

The chain recombines TRBV10-3 with TRBJ1-2; TRBD1 aligns across 12 bases. The CDR3 has 14 amino acids. The V gene end was trimmed by 6 bases and the J gene end by 7 bases; junction bases not matched to a gene: 6. The germline V gene encodes CDR1 ENHRY and CDR2 SYGVKD. The CDR3 nucleotides read TGTGCCATCAGAGGGACAGGGGGCTCTGGTGGCTACACCTTC. Translation gives CAIRGTGGSGGYTF.

The chain carries TRBV6-6 and TRBJ2-1; 9 bases map to TRBD2. This CDR3 is 15 amino acids long. From germline, CDR1 is MNHNY and CDR2 SVGAGI (reference sequence). The V and J ends lost 7 bases and 0 bases, in that order; junction bases with no gene match: 4. The CDR3 sequence: CASTSSGISYNEQFF. The CDR3, as DNA: TGTGCCAGCACTTCTAGCGGGATCTCCTACAATGAGCAGTTCTTC.

V is TRBV5-4 and J is TRBJ1-2; D is undetermined. This CDR3 contains 13 residues. Germline CDR1 is SGHNT and CDR2 is YYREEE (reference sequence). Trimming cost V 0 bases and J 8 bases, with 11 bases left between them. The DNA for the CDR3 is TGTGCCAGCAGCTTGGACAACCTGGGGGGCTACACCTTC. Translating it yields CASSLDNLGGYTF.

The J gene is TRBJ1-2, the V gene TRBV7-2, with 8 bases fitting TRBD1. This CDR3 is built from 14 residues. With V trimmed by 4 bases and J by 7 bases, 8 bases remained unmatched. CDR1 is SGHTA, CDR2 FQGNSA, per germline. In nucleotides, the CDR3 is TGTGCCAGCAGCTCTCAACAGGGGGTTCGTGGCTACACCTTC. Encoded protein: CASSSQQGVRGYTF.

The chain couples TRBV11-2 to TRBJ2-6; 9 bases align to TRBD1. Looked up from germline, CDR1 is SGHAT and CDR2 is FQNNGV. The CDR3 contains 17 residues. Trimming removed 5 bases from V and 3 bases from J; junction bases left unmatched: 8. The CDR3 bases are TGTGCCAGCAGCCCGGGACAGGGAATGGTTGGGGCCAACGTCCTGACTTTC. Amino acids: CASSPGQGMVGANVLTF.

The rearrangement uses TRBV9 and TRBJ1-2; D remains unclear. Trimming took off 4 bases at V and 9 bases at J, with 22 bases between the two ends. Germline lookup yields CDR1 SGDLS and CDR2 YYNGEE. This CDR3 contains 15 residues. Written as DNA, the CDR3 is TGTGCCAGCAGCCCACGAACCGGGCCCACGGATCGCTACACCTTC. Residues: CASSPRTGPTDRYTF.

The chain is built from TRBV6-5 and TRBJ1-5; TRBD1 might be the D (6 bases). The CDR3 spans 14 residues. Trimming took off 10 bases at V and 4 bases at J, with 17 bases between the two ends. Germline CDR1 reads MNHEY; CDR2 reads SVGAGI. The CDR3 coding sequence is TGTGCCACACAGGACAGTACAAGGAATCAGCCCCAGCATTTT. The encoded protein is CATQDSTRNQPQHF.

The rearrangement joins TRBV7-3 to TRBJ2-3; 11 bases match TRBD2. The J segment lost 3 bases and the V segment lost 5 bases, leaving 7 bases of the junction unmatched. The germline V gene encodes CDR1 SGHTA and CDR2 FQGTGA. The CDR3 runs to 16 residues. The CDR3 DNA reads TGTGCCAGCAGCCTAGCGGGGGGAAGTGCGACAGATACGCAGTATTTT. It specifies CASSLAGGSATDTQYF.

V is TRBV28 and J is TRBJ1-1; a possible D gene is TRBD1 (5 bases). The CDR3 loop spans 15 amino acids. Per the germline V gene, CDR1 is MDHEN and CDR2 is SYDVKM. The V end was cut by 5 bases, the J end by 10 bases, with 23 bases between. CDR3 nucleotides: TGTGCCAGCAGTGACAACGGGGGTCCTTCTCGAGGAGCTTTCTTT. Translation gives CASSDNGGPSRGAFF.

The genes are TRBV11-2 and TRBJ1-2, with 7 nucleotides matching TRBD1. CDR1 is SGHAT and CDR2 is FQNNGV in the germline V gene. V was clipped by 1 base and J by 7 bases; unmatched bases: 6. The CDR3 covers 14 residues. The CDR3 nucleotides are TGTGCCAGCAGCTTAGTCCAACAGGGGTCTGGCTACACCTTC. Translating it yields CASSLVQQGSGYTF.

The V and J genes are TRBV28 and TRBJ2-5; D is unresolved. The CDR3 covers 13 residues. The germline CDR1 and CDR2 sequences are MDHEN and SYDVKM. V was clipped by 4 bases and J by 4 bases, with 10 bases between them. For the CDR3, the DNA is TGTGCCAGCAGTTCTGGGGATATAGAGACCCAGTACTTC. Translated, it gives CASSSGDIETQYF.

The chain combines TRBV7-9 with TRBJ1-1; the D gene is possibly TRBD1 (6 bases). CDR1 is SEHNR, CDR2 FQNEAQ, per germline (reference sequence). The CDR3 sequence is 13 residues long. The germline V and J ends were trimmed by 3 bases and 6 bases, with 11 bases remaining between them. This chain's CDR3 is CASSFLTGSEAFF. CDR3 DNA: TGTGCCAGCAGCTTCCTGACAGGCTCTGAAGCTTTCTTT.

This chain connects TRBV30 to TRBJ2-7, with a weak D call TRBD1 (6 bases). The CDR3 totals 13 residues. Trimming left V 2 bases short and J 0 bases short, with 8 bases between. Germline values: CDR1 GTSNPN, CDR2 SVGIG (reference sequence). The CDR3 DNA is TGTGCCTGGAGTAGGGACAACTCCTACGAGCAGTACTTC. Translated: CAWSRDNSYEQYF.

The chain has TRBV6-4 and TRBJ2-1, with 9 bases that match TRBD2. The CDR3 runs 18 residues. Per the germline V gene, CDR1 is MRHNA and CDR2 is SNTAGT. The V segment lost 11 bases and the J segment 0 bases; nucleotides outside the gene matches: 17. Here the CDR3 reads CAPGGTSGSLSSYNEQFF. CDR3 in DNA: TGTGCCCCCGGGGGAACTAGCGGGTCTCTTAGCTCCTACAATGAGCAGTTCTTC.

This clone was seen only once. The rearrangement links TRBV11-2 to TRBJ2-3; D may correspond to TRBD1 or TRBD2 (5 bases each). This CDR3 is built from 17 residues. With 3 bases removed from V and 0 bases from J, the gap between germline ends came to 16 bases. Germline V lookup: CDR1 SGHAT, CDR2 FQNNGV. The CDR3 sequence: CASSFRGGATSTDTQYF. The DNA of the CDR3 is TGTGCCAGCAGCTTTCGGGGCGGAGCCACTAGCACAGATACGCAGTATTTT.

The chain uses TRBV9 and TRBJ1-3; D is unresolved. CDR1 SGDLS and CDR2 YYNGEE come from the germline V gene. Trimming pared 0 bases from V and 0 bases from J, leaving 4 bases between. This CDR3 is 14 amino acids long. The chain's CDR3 is CASSVASSGNTIYF. CDR3 in DNA: TGTGCCAGCAGCGTAGCAAGCTCTGGAAACACCATATATTTT. Variable domain in full (rest from reference TRBV9 and TRBJ1-3): DSGVTQTPKHLITATGQRVTLRCSPRSGDLSVYWYQQSLDQGLQFLIQYYNGEERAKGNILERFSAQQFPDLHSELNLSSLELGDSALYFCASSVASSGNTIYFGEGSWLTVV.

This clone was counted a single time. The chain carries TRBV10-3 and TRBJ2-1; weak D call: TRBD2 (5 bases). This CDR3 region has 14 residues. CDR1 is ENHRY, CDR2 SYGVKD, per germline. Trimming shortened V by 4 bases and J by 7 bases, and 14 bases separated the two germline ends. DNA for the CDR3: TGTGCCATCAGTGTGGTGGGAGTCACGAATGAGCAGTTCTTC. This gives the protein CAISVVGVTNEQFF.

The chain combines TRBV29-1 with TRBJ2-3, with D unclear. This CDR3 has 13 residues. V lost 2 bases to trimming and J lost 4 bases, with 10 bases between them. Germline-derived CDR1 and CDR2 are SQVTM and ANQGSEA. DNA of the CDR3: TGCAGCGTTGAAACAAATTCGGCAGATACGCAGTATTTT. Its protein product is CSVETNSADTQYF.

This clone was observed at least ten times. The V call is TRBV5-4, the J call TRBJ2-7; 7 bases agree with TRBD2. The V gene's germline CDR1 is SGHNT and CDR2 YYREEE (reference sequence). The ends lost 4 bases at V and 2 bases at J; junction bases unmatched: 6. The CDR3 has 14 residues. CDR3 in amino acids: CASSLSGIPYEQYF. CDR3 sequence (DNA): TGTGCCAGCAGCCTCAGCGGGATCCCCTACGAGCAGTACTTC.

This clone has a single count. The J gene is TRBJ2-3, the V gene TRBV5-1, with 9 bases that match TRBD2. CDR3 length equals 16 residues. The V gene's germline CDR1 is SGHRS and CDR2 YFSETQ. The V and J ends lost 2 bases and 1 base, in that order; junction bases with no gene match: 5. This CDR3 reads CASSFSGRGGTDTQYF. The CDR3, as DNA: TGCGCCAGCAGCTTTAGCGGGAGAGGTGGCACAGATACGCAGTATTTT. Filled out from reference TRBV5-1 and TRBJ2-3, the complete variable domain reads KAGVTQTPRYLIKTRGQQVTLSCSPISGHRSVSWYQQTPGQGLQFLFEYFSETQRNKGNFPGRFSGRQFSNSRSEMNVSTLELGDSALYLCASSFSGRGGTDTQYFGPGTRLTVL.

V usage is TRBV5-1 and J usage is TRBJ2-3; D tentatively fits TRBD1 or TRBD2 (6 bases each). Trimming pared 2 bases from V and 2 bases from J, leaving 9 bases between. From germline, CDR1 is SGHRS and CDR2 YFSETQ. The CDR3 consists of 14 residues. CDR3 protein: CASSLRGDTDTQYF. The CDR3 bases are TGCGCCAGCAGCTTAAGGGGGGACACAGATACGCAGTATTTT.